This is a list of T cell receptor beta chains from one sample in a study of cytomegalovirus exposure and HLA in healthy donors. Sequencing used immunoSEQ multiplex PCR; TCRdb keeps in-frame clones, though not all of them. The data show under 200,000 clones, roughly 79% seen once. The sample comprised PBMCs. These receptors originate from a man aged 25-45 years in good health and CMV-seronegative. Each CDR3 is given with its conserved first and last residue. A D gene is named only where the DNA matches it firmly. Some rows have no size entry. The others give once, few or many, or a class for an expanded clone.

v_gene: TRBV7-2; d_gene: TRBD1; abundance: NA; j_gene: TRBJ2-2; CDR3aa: CASSLYRGDTGELFF; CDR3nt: TGTGCCAGCAGCTTATACAGGGGGGACACCGGGGAGCTGTTTTTT
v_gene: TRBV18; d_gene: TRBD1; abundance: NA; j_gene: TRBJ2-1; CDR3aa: CASSLDRGSNEQFF; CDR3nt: TGTGCCAGCTCCCTGGACAGGGGTAGCAATGAGCAGTTCTTC
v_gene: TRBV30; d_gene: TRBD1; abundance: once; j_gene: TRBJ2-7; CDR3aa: CASRAGTGGSEQYF; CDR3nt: TGTGCCTCCAGAGCCGGGACAGGTGGTAGCGAGCAGTACTTC
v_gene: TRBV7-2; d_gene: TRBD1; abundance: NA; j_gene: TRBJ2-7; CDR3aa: CASRRGGDSFEQYF; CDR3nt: TGTGCCAGCAGGCGCGGTGGGGACAGTTTCGAGCAGTACTTC
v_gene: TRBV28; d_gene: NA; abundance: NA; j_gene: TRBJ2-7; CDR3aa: CASSSATEMSYEQYF; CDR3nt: TGTGCCAGCAGTTCCGCGACAGAAATGTCCTACGAGCAGTACTTC
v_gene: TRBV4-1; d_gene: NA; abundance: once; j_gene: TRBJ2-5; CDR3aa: CASSRMQGGETQYF; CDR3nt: TGCGCCAGCAGCCGCATGCAAGGGGGAGAGACCCAGTACTTC
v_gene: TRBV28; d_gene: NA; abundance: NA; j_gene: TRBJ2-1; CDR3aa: CAATDSPSYNEQFF; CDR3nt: TGTGCCGCTACTGACAGTCCGTCCTACAATGAGCAGTTCTTC
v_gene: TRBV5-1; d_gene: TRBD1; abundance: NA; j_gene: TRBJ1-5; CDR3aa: CASSLGGRGQGQPQHF; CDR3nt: TGCGCCAGCAGCCTGGGGGGAAGGGGGCAGGGTCAGCCCCAGCATTTT
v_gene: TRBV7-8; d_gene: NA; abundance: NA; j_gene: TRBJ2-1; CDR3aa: CASSPDSGIFYNEQFF; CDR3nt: TGTGCCAGCAGTCCCGATTCAGGGATCTTTTACAATGAGCAGTTCTTC
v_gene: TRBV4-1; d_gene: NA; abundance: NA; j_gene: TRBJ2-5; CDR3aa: CASSPKSRSLRFGETQYF; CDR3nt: TGCGCCAGCAGCCCGAAGTCCCGGTCACTCCGTTTCGGGGAGACCCAGTACTTC
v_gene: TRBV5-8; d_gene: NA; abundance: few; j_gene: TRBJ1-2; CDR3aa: CASSLEGGFDYGYTF; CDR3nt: TGTGCCAGCAGCTTGGAGGGGGGGTTCGACTATGGCTACACCTTC
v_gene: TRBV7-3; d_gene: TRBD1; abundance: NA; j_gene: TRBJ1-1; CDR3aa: CASSPSWTGRGTEAFF; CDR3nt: TGTGCCAGCAGCCCGTCATGGACAGGGAGGGGCACTGAAGCTTTCTTT
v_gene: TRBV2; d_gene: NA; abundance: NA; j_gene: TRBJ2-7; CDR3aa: CASSEPESYEQYF; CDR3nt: TGTGCCAGCAGTGAACCGGAGAGCTACGAGCAGTACTTC
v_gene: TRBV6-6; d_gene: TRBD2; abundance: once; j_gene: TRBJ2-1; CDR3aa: CASRSTSGANEQFF; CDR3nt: TGTGCCAGCAGGTCGACTAGCGGGGCAAATGAGCAGTTCTTC
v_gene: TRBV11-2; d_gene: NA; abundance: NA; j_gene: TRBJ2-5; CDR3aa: CASSLLGRGETQYF; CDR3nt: TGTGCCAGCAGCTTATTGGGCAGGGGAGAGACCCAGTACTTC
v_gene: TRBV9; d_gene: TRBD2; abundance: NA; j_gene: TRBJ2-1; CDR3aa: CASSVEGLAGYNEQFF; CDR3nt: TGTGCCAGCAGCGTAGAAGGCCTAGCGGGGTACAATGAGCAGTTCTTC
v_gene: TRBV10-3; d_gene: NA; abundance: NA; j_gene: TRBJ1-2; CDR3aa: CAISERSPGYGYTF; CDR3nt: TGTGCCATCAGTGAGCGGTCACCGGGCTATGGCTACACCTTC
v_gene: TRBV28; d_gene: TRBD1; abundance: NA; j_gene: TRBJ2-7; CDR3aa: CASRPLRGTGGVYEQYF; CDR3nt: TGTGCCAGCAGGCCGCTGAGGGGGACAGGGGGCGTTTACGAGCAGTACTTC
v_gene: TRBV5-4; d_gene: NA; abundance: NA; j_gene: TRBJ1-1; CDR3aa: CASSQGTRMNTEAFF; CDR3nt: TGTGCCAGCAGCCAAGGGACTAGAATGAACACTGAAGCTTTCTTT
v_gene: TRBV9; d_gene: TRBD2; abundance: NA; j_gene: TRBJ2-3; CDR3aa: CASTVRGAGELDTQYF; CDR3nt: TGTGCCAGCACCGTAAGAGGGGCGGGGGAGCTGGATACGCAGTATTTT
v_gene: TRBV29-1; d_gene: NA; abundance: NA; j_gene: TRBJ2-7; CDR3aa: CSVELQGYYEQYF; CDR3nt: TGCAGCGTTGAACTCCAGGGATACTACGAGCAGTACTTC
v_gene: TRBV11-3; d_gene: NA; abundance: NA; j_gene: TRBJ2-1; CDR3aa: CASSLGAQGNEQFF; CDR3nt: TGTGCCAGCAGCTTAGGGGCCCAGGGGAATGAGCAGTTCTTC
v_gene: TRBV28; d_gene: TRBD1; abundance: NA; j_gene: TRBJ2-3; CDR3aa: CASRGDRGQGDTQYF; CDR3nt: TGTGCCAGCAGGGGGGACAGGGGGCAGGGAGATACGCAGTATTTT
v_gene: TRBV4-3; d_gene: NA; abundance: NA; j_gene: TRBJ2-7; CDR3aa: CASSQGGHSFSYEQYF; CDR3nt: TGCGCCAGCAGCCAAGGCGGACACAGTTTCTCCTACGAGCAGTACTTC
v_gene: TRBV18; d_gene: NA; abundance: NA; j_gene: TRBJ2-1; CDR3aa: CASSPEIDNEQFF; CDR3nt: TGTGCCAGCTCACCGGAGATTGACAATGAGCAGTTCTTC
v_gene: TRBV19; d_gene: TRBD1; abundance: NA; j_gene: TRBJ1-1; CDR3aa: CASFTGANTEAFF; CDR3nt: TGTGCCAGTTTTACAGGGGCCAACACTGAAGCTTTCTTT
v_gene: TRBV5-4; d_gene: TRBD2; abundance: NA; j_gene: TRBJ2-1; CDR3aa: CASSSGGGSYNEQFF; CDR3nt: TGTGCCAGCAGCTCCGGGGGGGGCTCCTACAATGAGCAGTTCTTC
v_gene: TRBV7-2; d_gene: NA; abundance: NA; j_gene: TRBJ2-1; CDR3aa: CASSLATSMYNEQFF; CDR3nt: TGTGCCAGCAGCTTAGCTACTAGCATGTACAATGAGCAGTTCTTC
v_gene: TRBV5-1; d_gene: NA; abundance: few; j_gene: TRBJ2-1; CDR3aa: CASSATVTPYNEQFF; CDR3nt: TGCGCCAGCAGCGCTACAGTAACCCCCTACAATGAGCAGTTCTTC
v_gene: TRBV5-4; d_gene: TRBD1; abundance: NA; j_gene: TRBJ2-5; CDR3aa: CASSSGQDQETQYF; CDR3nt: TGTGCCAGCAGCAGCGGACAGGACCAAGAGACCCAGTACTTC
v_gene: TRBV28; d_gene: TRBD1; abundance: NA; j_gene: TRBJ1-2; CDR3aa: CASSPDRVYGYTF; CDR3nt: TGTGCCAGCAGCCCGGACAGGGTCTATGGCTACACCTTC
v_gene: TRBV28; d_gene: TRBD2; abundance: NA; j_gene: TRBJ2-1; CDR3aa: CASSSHSGRNEQFF; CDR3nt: TGTGCCAGCAGTTCCCATAGCGGGCGGAATGAGCAGTTCTTC
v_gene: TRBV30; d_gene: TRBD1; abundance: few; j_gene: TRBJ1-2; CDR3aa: CAWVPPGTGVWGYTF; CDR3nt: TGTGCCTGGGTACCTCCCGGGACAGGGGTCTGGGGCTACACCTTC
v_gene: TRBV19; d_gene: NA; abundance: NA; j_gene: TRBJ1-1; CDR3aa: CASEKTLNTEAFF; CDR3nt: TGTGCCAGCGAGAAGACACTGAACACTGAAGCTTTCTTT
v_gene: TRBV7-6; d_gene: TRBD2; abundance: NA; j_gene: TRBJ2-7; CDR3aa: CASSPASGGEQYF; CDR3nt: TGTGCCAGCAGCCCAGCTAGCGGGGGCGAGCAGTACTTC
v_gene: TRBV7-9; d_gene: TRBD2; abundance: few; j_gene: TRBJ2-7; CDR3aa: CASSYNSGTSYEQYF; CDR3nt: TGTGCCAGCAGCTACAATAGCGGGACCTCCTACGAGCAGTACTTC
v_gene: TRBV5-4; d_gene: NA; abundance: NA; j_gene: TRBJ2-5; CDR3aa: CASSFGGQETQYF; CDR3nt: TGTGCCAGCAGCTTCGGGGGACAAGAGACCCAGTACTTC
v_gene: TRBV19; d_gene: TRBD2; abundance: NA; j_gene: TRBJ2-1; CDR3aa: CASSITLAGGGTNEQFF; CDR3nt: TGTGCCAGTAGTATCACACTAGCGGGAGGCGGGACCAATGAGCAGTTCTTC
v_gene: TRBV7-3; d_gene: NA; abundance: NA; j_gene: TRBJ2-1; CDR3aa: CASSDNARGRSYNEQFF; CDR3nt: TGTGCCAGCAGCGATAACGCTAGGGGGAGATCCTACAATGAGCAGTTCTTC
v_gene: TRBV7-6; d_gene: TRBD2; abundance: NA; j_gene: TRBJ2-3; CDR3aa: CASSPGGGPDTQYF; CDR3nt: TGTGCCAGCAGCCCCGGGGGGGGACCAGATACGCAGTATTTT
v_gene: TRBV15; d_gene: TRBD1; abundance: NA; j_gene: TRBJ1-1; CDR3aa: CATSNPLGTGRDTEAFF; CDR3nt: TGTGCCACCAGCAACCCCTTGGGGACAGGGAGGGACACTGAAGCTTTCTTT
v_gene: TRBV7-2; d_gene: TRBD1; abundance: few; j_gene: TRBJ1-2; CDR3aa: CASSLGQGLTGYTF; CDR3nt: TGTGCCAGCAGCTTGGGACAGGGGTTGACCGGCTACACCTTC
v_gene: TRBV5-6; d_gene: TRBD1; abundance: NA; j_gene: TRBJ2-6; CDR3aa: CASSWGTGSSGANVLTF; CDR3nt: TGTGCCAGCAGTTGGGGGACAGGGAGCTCTGGGGCCAACGTCCTGACTTTC
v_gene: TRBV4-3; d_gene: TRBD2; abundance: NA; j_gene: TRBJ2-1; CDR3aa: CASSQEIAGGQNEQFF; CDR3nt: TGCGCCAGCAGCCAAGAGATAGCGGGGGGGCAGAATGAGCAGTTCTTC